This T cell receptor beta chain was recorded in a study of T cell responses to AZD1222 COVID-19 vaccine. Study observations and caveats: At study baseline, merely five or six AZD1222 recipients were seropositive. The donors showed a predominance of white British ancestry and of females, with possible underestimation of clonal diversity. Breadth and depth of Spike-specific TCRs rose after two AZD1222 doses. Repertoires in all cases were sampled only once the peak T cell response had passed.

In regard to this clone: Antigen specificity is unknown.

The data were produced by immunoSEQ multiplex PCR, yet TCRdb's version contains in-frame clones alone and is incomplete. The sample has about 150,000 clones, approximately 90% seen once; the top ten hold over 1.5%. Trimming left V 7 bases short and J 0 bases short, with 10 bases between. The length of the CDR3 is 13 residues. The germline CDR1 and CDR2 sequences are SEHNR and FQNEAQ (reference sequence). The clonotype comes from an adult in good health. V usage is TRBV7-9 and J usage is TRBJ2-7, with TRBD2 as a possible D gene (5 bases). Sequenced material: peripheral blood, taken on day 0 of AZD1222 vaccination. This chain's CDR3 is CASMERNSYEQYF. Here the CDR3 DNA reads TGTGCCAGCATGGAGCGGAACTCCTACGAGCAGTACTTC. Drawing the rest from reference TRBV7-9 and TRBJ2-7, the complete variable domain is DTGVSQNPRHKITKRGQNVTFRCDPISEHNRLYWYRQTLGQGPEFLTYFQNEAQLEKSRLLSDRFSAERPKGSFSTLEIQRTEQGDSAMYLCASMERNSYEQYFGPGTRLTVT.